This paragraph reports one T cell receptor (beta chain). As yet, its antigen is unknown. The CDR3 has 16 amino acids. CDR1 and CDR2 (germline): SGHRS, YFSETQ. Trimming took 4 bases from V and 6 from J, leaving 19 bases between them. This sample was included in a study of identical twins. The study's findings and limits: Without tracking the same donors, conclusions rested on cross-sectional statistical analysis. There were fewer insertions in abundant cord blood beta clonotypes, but memory repertoires showed no such pattern.

It was template switching that added a universal primer site, and there were unique molecular identifiers on the cDNA. TCRdb independently ran MiXCR on the 5' RACE reads; one entry per CDR3 protein. The table has fewer than 550,000 distinct CDR3 sequences, roughly 15% seen once. The data also belong to a second study, concerning yellow fever vaccine responses in identical twins.

The chain links TRBV5-1 to TRBJ1-4, with D tentatively TRBD1 (5 bases). This clonotype originated in a young woman in good health. Source material: CD4+ T cells sorted from blood. For the CDR3, the DNA is TGCGCCAGCAGCAGACGCCAGGGTGGCGGAGATGAAAAACTGTTTTTT. Translation: CASSRRQGGGDEKLFF.